This entry describes one T cell receptor (beta chain). V lost 1 base to trimming and J lost 6 bases, with 19 bases between them. The germline CDR1 and CDR2 sequences are KGHSH and LQKENI. The CDR3 extends over 17 amino acids. Per the original data handling: Reference gene primer amplification gave estimated nucleated cell counts. Generated by immunoSEQ multiplex PCR, the TCRdb table keeps only in-frame clones and is missing some. V and J calls and clone size are copied from that table; D and trimming were computed from the DNA. The sample has 140,000 to 150,000 clones; 88% are singletons. The data derive from a study of blood T cell repertoires in COVID-19. Study context: From the United States, Italy and Spain came samples of acute and convalescent COVID-19. T cells, B-cell-depleted T cells, or PBMCs supplied cDNA or gDNA.

The chain has TRBV18 and TRBJ2-4; D possibly corresponds to TRBD1 (5 bases). The sample comprised peripheral blood. The TCR was taken from a man between 65 and 85 years old with acute or convalescent COVID-19. This chain's CDR3 is CASSPRQDTTYSNIQYF. The CDR3, as DNA: TGTGCCAGCTCACCACGCCAGGACACGACTTATTCAAACATTCAGTACTTC.